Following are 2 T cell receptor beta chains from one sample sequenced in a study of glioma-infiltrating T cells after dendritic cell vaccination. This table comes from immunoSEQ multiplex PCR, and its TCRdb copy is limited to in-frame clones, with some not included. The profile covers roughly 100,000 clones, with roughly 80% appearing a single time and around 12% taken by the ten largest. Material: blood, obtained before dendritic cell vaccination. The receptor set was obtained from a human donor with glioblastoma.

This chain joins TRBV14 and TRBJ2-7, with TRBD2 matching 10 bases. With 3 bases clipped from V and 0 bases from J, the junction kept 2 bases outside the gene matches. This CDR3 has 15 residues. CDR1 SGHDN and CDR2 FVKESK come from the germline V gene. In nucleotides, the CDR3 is TGTGCCAGCAGCCACCCTAGCGGGAGCTCCTACGAGCAGTACTTC. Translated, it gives CASSHPSGSSYEQYF.

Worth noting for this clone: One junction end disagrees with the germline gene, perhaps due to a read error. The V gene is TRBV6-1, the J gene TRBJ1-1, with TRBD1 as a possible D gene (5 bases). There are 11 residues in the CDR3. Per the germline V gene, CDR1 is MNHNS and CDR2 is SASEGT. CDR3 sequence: CASSATNRIGF. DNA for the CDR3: TGTGCCAGCAGCGCGACCAACAGGATCGGATTT.